The 10 T cell receptor beta chains listed next were all sequenced from one sample in a study of T cell responses to AZD1222 COVID-19 vaccine. Generated by immunoSEQ multiplex PCR, the TCRdb table keeps only in-frame clones and is missing some. Among approximately 110,000 clones listed, roughly 80% were seen once. This specimen consisted of peripheral blood, obtained on day 0 of AZD1222 vaccination. Receptors were obtained from an adult in good health.

The genes are TRBV3-1 (or the pseudogene TRBV3-2) and TRBJ1-2; 7 nucleotides align to TRBD1. The CDR3 consists of 13 residues. Germline values: CDR1 LGHDT, CDR2 YNNKEL (reference sequence). V lost 4 bases to trimming and J lost 8 bases; unmatched junction nucleotides: 7. CDR3 residues: CASSRERQGGYTF. The CDR3, as DNA: TGTGCCAGCAGCCGGGAGAGACAGGGCGGCTACACCTTC.

The chain couples TRBV4-2 to TRBJ2-5; 11 nucleotides match TRBD1. Looked up from germline, CDR1 is LGHNA and CDR2 is YNFKEQ. This CDR3 is 18 amino acids long. V trimming: 4 bases; J trimming: 5 bases; junction bases outside the gene matches: 15. CDR3 in amino acids: CASSPWGTGQGASETQYF. The CDR3 DNA reads TGTGCCAGCAGCCCCTGGGGGACTGGACAGGGGGCGAGTGAGACCCAGTACTTC.

V is TRBV7-3 and J is TRBJ2-3; 8 bases map to TRBD2. V shed 5 bases, J shed 1 base, and the junction held 5 bases outside the gene matches. The germline V gene has CDR1 SGHTA and CDR2 FQGTGA. The CDR3 is 15 residues long. CDR3 nucleotides: TGTGCCAGCAGCCCTATAGCGGGACGCACAGATACGCAGTATTTT. Translation: CASSPIAGRTDTQYF.

J is TRBJ2-7 and V is TRBV27; D is perhaps TRBD1 (6 bases). Per the germline V gene, CDR1 is MNHEY and CDR2 is SMNVEV (reference sequence). There are 15 residues in the CDR3. With 2 bases removed from V and 1 base from J, the gap between germline ends came to 12 bases. CDR3 sequence (DNA): TGTGCCAGCAGTTTAGCGGACAGTTTATCCTACGAGCAGTACTTC. Protein sequence: CASSLADSLSYEQYF.

The genes are TRBV5-1 and TRBJ1-3; no reliable D call. Per germline, CDR1 SGHRS and CDR2 YFSETQ. CDR3 length: 14 residues. The V and J ends lost 4 bases and 2 bases respectively, with 10 bases between them. The chain's CDR3 is CASSVIPTGNTIYF. The CDR3 bases are TGCGCCAGCAGCGTAATCCCGACTGGAAACACCATATATTTT.

The chain carries TRBV18 and TRBJ1-4, with D maybe TRBD1 (5 bases). V lost 4 bases and J 5 bases, leaving 8 bases between the germline ends. The CDR3 is 13 residues long. Germline lookup yields CDR1 KGHSH and CDR2 LQKENI. The chain's CDR3 is CASSRGENEKLFF. DNA for the CDR3: TGTGCCAGCTCACGGGGGGAAAATGAAAAACTGTTTTTT.

The rearrangement joins TRBV7-9 to TRBJ1-4, with 8 bases identical to TRBD1. With 5 bases clipped from V and 0 bases from J, the junction kept 8 bases outside the gene matches. This CDR3 spans 17 amino acids. Germline V gene sequence: CDR1 SEHNR, CDR2 FQNEAQ (reference sequence). CDR3 sequence: CASSDLSRGPTNEKLFF. CDR3 nucleotides: TGTGCCAGCAGCGACTTGAGCAGGGGGCCAACTAATGAAAAACTGTTTTTT.

The rearrangement links TRBV4-1 to TRBJ2-4; D not certain. CDR1 is MGHRA, CDR2 YSYEKL, per germline. V shed 4 bases and J shed 5 bases, with 9 bases lying between them. CDR3 length equals 13 residues. CDR3 residues: CASSLPVENIQYF. DNA for the CDR3: TGCGCCAGCAGCCTCCCTGTGGAAAACATTCAGTACTTC.

This chain joins TRBV7-3 and TRBJ2-1, with D uncertain. V shed 1 base and J shed 6 bases, with 13 bases lying between them. The CDR3 is 15 amino acids. In germline, CDR1 is SGHTA, CDR2 FQGTGA. The CDR3 DNA sequence: TGTGCCAGCAGCTTAAGGGCCAACCCCATCAATGAGCAGTTCTTC. Its translation: CASSLRANPINEQFF.

The chain employs TRBV3-1 (or the pseudogene TRBV3-2) and TRBJ1-2, with a tentative D call TRBD1 (5 bases). Trimming took off 1 base at V and 4 bases at J, with 13 bases between the two ends. CDR1 and CDR2 from the germline V gene are LGHDT and YNNKEL (reference sequence). The CDR3 is made up of 15 amino acids. For the CDR3, the DNA is TGTGCCAGCAGCCAAGGATCAGGGTCGGCCTATGGCTACACCTTC. Protein product: CASSQGSGSAYGYTF.